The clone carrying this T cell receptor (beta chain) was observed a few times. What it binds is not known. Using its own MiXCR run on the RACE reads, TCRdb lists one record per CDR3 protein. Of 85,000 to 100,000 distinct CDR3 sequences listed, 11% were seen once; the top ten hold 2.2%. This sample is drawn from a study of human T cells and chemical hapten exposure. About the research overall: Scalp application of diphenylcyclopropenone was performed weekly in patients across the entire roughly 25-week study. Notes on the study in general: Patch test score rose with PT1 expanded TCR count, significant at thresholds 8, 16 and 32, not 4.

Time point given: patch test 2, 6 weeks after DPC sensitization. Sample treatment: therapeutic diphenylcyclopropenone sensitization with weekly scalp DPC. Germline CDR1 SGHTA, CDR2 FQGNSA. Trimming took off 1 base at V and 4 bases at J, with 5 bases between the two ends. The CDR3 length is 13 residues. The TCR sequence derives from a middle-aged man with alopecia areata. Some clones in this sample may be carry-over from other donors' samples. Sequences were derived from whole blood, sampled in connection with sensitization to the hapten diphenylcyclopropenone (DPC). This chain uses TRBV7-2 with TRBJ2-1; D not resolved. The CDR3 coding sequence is TGTGCCAGCAGCTTAGGCGATTACAATGAGCAGTTCTTC. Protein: CASSLGDYNEQFF.